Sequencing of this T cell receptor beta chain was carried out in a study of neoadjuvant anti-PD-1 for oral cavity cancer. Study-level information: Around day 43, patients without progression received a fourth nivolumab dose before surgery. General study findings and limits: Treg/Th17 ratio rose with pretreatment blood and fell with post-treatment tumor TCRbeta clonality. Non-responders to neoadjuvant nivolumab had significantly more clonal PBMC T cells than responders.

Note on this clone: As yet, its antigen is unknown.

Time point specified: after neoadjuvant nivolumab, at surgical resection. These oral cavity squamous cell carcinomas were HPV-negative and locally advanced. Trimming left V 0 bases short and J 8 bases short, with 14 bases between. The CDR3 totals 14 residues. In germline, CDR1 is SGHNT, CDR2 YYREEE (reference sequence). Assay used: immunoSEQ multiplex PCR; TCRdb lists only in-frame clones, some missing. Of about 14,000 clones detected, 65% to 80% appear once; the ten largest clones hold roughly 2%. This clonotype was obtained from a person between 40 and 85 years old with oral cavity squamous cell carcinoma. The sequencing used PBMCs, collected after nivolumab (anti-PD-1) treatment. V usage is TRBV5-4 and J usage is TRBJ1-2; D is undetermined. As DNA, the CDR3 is TGTGCCAGCAGCTTGGCCGGAGTTCGGAGAGGCTACACCTTC. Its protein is CASSLAGVRRGYTF.